Listed here are 21 T cell receptor beta chains from one sample, sequenced in a study of T cell responses to AZD1222 COVID-19 vaccine. TCRdb's copy holds only in-frame clones and misses some; the assay was immunoSEQ multiplex PCR. Here the sample spans 95,000 to 130,000 clones, 85% to 95% being singletons. Material: peripheral blood, obtained on day 0 of AZD1222 vaccination. The receptors come from an adult in good health.

This chain uses TRBV19 with TRBJ1-4, with D unresolved. This CDR3 is built from 16 residues. The V gene's germline CDR1 is LNHDA and CDR2 SQIVND (reference sequence). Trimming removed 3 bases from V and 0 bases from J, with 11 bases in between. The CDR3 is CASSIALGATNEKLFF. In DNA, the CDR3 is TGTGCCAGTAGTATTGCACTCGGGGCAACTAATGAAAAACTGTTTTTT.

The CDR3 loop reads CASSQIWAHNQPQHF. DNA for the CDR3: TGTGCCAGCAGCCAAATCTGGGCCCACAATCAGCCCCAGCATTTT. The chain links TRBV21-1 to TRBJ1-5; TRBD1 is taken as the D call from the table, unchecked against the DNA. TRBV21-1 is a listed pseudogene. CDR3 length: 15 amino acids.

This clone was observed a single time. The V and J genes are TRBV5-4 and TRBJ2-5, with D perhaps matching TRBD1 or TRBD2 (5 bases each). The CDR3 contains 16 residues. Trimming shortened V by 0 bases and J by 1 base, and 13 bases separated the two germline ends. Per germline, CDR1 SGHNT and CDR2 YYREEE (reference sequence). The CDR3 region is CASSLGEWTFQETQYF. The CDR3 region has the DNA TGTGCCAGCAGCTTGGGGGAGTGGACATTCCAAGAGACCCAGTACTTC.

The CDR3: CASSPPAGGQFF. The CDR3 DNA reads TGTGCCAGCTCCCCGCCAGCGGGAGGGCAGTTCTTC. The chain recombines TRBV28 with TRBJ2-1; the match to TRBD2 covers 9 bases. Per the germline V gene, CDR1 is MDHEN and CDR2 is SYDVKM. This CDR3 region has 12 residues. V gave up 8 bases and J gave up 12 bases; unmatched junction bases: 8.

V gene TRBV4-2 combines with J gene TRBJ2-2, with a weak D call TRBD2 (5 bases). The CDR3 contains 16 residues. Trimming removed 0 bases from V and 4 bases from J, with 12 bases in between. The germline CDR1 and CDR2 sequences are LGHNA and YNFKEQ. The DNA for the CDR3 is TGTGCCAGCAGCCAAGATTCGCCAGCGGCCACCGGGGAGCTGTTTTTT. Amino acids: CASSQDSPAATGELFF.

This chain joins TRBV5-1 and TRBJ1-1, with D unclear. This CDR3 spans 11 amino acids. From germline, CDR1 is SGHRS and CDR2 YFSETQ. V was clipped by 0 bases and J by 8 bases, with 5 bases between them. The CDR3, as DNA: TGCGCCAGCAGCTTGGGGACGGAAGCTTTCTTT. It is translated as CASSLGTEAFF. The full variable domain, its missing parts supplied by reference TRBV5-1 and TRBJ1-1, is KAGVTQTPRYLIKTRGQQVTLSCSPISGHRSVSWYQQTPGQGLQFLFEYFSETQRNKGNFPGRFSGRQFSNSRSEMNVSTLELGDSALYLCASSLGTEAFFGQGTRLTVV.

The genes are TRBV5-1 and TRBJ2-1; the match to TRBD2 covers 10 bases. V shed 0 bases and J 3 bases; nucleotides not matched to a gene: 0. CDR3 size: 15 residues. Germline-derived CDR1 and CDR2 are SGHRS and YFSETQ. The DNA for the CDR3 is TGCGCCAGCAGCTTGGTAGCGGGAGGCTACAATGAGCAGTTCTTC. It encodes CASSLVAGGYNEQFF.

This clone came up once. In nucleotides, the CDR3 is TGCGCCAGCAGCTTCACAGACAGCTCCTACAATGAGCAGTTCTTC. Protein: CASSFTDSSYNEQFF. The chain uses TRBV5-1 and TRBJ2-1; perhaps TRBD1 as D (5 bases). The CDR3 extends over 15 amino acids. CDR1 is SGHRS, CDR2 YFSETQ, per germline. V lost 2 bases, J lost 0 bases, and 9 bases lay in between.

The rearrangement uses TRBV28 and TRBJ1-1; weak D call: TRBD1 (6 bases). CDR1 is MDHEN, CDR2 SYDVKM, per germline. This CDR3 is built from 15 residues. Trimming stripped 1 base from V and 6 bases from J, with 15 bases between. As DNA, the CDR3 is TGTGCCAGCAGTTTATCCCAGGGGATGGGTGCTGAAGCTTTCTTT. It specifies CASSLSQGMGAEAFF.

CDR3 region: CATLDRGPDPSSYNEQFF. CDR3 bases: TGTGCCACCCTAGACAGGGGGCCCGACCCTAGCTCCTACAATGAGCAGTTCTTC. The chain carries TRBV10-3 and TRBJ2-1; TRBD1 matches 10 bases. CDR1 is ENHRY and CDR2 is SYGVKD in the germline V gene. The CDR3 covers 18 residues. J was trimmed by 0 bases and V by 10 bases; bases with no gene match: 15.

The chain employs TRBV28 and TRBJ1-1, with D possibly matching TRBD1 (5 bases). The CDR3 runs 14 residues. CDR1 and CDR2 from the germline V gene are MDHEN and SYDVKM. The V and J ends lost 6 bases and 0 bases respectively, with 11 bases between them. CDR3 in amino acids: CASSPAGLNTEAFF. CDR3 bases: TGTGCCAGCAGCCCTGCGGGACTGAACACTGAAGCTTTCTTT.

CDR3 in amino acids: CASSPTSGSSHEQYF. CDR3 sequence (DNA): TGTGCCAGCAGTCCGACTAGCGGGAGTTCTCACGAGCAGTACTTC. V and J are TRBV14 and TRBJ2-7, with 12 bases lining up with TRBD2. The V gene end was trimmed by 6 bases and the J gene end by 5 bases; junction bases not matched to a gene: 8. CDR1 and CDR2 from the germline V gene are SGHDN and FVKESK. The CDR3 totals 15 residues. Filled out from reference TRBV14 and TRBJ2-7, the complete variable domain reads EAGVTQFPSHSVIEKGQTVTLRCDPISGHDNLYWYRRVMGKEIKFLLHFVKESKQDESGMPNNRFLAERTGGTYSTLKVQPAELEDSGVYFCASSPTSGSSHEQYFGPGTRLTVT.

CDR3 sequence (DNA): TGTGCTAGTGGTTTGGGAGGGTTGAAGCCCCAGCATTTT. Its protein is CASGLGGLKPQHF. This chain links TRBV12-5 with TRBJ1-5; D is uncertain. Trimming removed 1 base from V and 8 bases from J, with 9 bases in between. Germline-derived CDR1 and CDR2 are LGHNT and FRNRAP. The CDR3 runs 13 residues.

V is TRBV9 and J is TRBJ2-1; TRBD2 agrees at 7 bases. V lost 2 bases, J lost 0 bases, and 2 bases stayed unmatched. CDR3 length: 15 amino acids. Germline loops: CDR1 SGDLS, CDR2 YYNGEE. In DNA form, the CDR3 reads TGTGCCAGCAGCGTGCTAGCGGACTCCTACAATGAGCAGTTCTTC. Translating gives CASSVLADSYNEQFF.

The chain couples TRBV5-1 to TRBJ1-4; 9 nucleotides agree with TRBD1. The J segment lost 8 bases and the V segment lost 5 bases, leaving 7 bases of the junction unmatched. Germline V gene sequence: CDR1 SGHRS, CDR2 YFSETQ. The CDR3 runs to 14 residues. In DNA form, the CDR3 reads TGCGCCAGCAGGGAACAGGGGGCTCGGGAAAAACTGTTTTTT. This translates into CASREQGAREKLFF.

The chain links TRBV29-1 to TRBJ1-1; a possible D gene is TRBD1 (6 bases). Germline-derived CDR1 and CDR2 are SQVTM and ANQGSEA. The CDR3 contains 11 residues. With 3 bases removed from V and 7 bases from J, the gap between germline ends came to 9 bases. Here the CDR3 reads CSVEGAVEAFF. The CDR3 DNA follows: TGCAGCGTTGAGGGGGCAGTTGAAGCTTTCTTT.

The CDR3 spells CASSPGGQGDTEAFF. In DNA, the CDR3 is TGCGCCAGCAGCCCCGGGGGGCAGGGGGACACTGAAGCTTTCTTT. The gene calls are TRBV5-1 and TRBJ1-1; TRBD1 matches 7 bases. V trimming: 4 bases; J trimming: 3 bases; junction bases outside the gene matches: 9. The germline CDR1 and CDR2 sequences are SGHRS and YFSETQ. The CDR3 sequence is 15 residues long.

This chain links TRBV3-1 (or the pseudogene TRBV3-2) with TRBJ2-3; 9 nucleotides align to TRBD2. V lost 4 bases to trimming and J lost 1 base; unmatched junction nucleotides: 6. From germline, CDR1 is LGHDT and CDR2 YNNKEL (reference sequence). This CDR3 region has 16 residues. DNA for the CDR3: TGTGCCAGCAGCCGCCGGCGGGAGGGAGGCACAGATACGCAGTATTTT. As protein: CASSRRREGGTDTQYF.

This clone was seen once. This chain joins TRBV28 and TRBJ2-3; no reliable D call. The V end lost 5 bases, the J end lost 0 bases, and 12 bases lay between the germline ends. CDR1 and CDR2 from the germline V gene are MDHEN and SYDVKM. This CDR3 is 15 amino acids long. CDR3: CASSPSFQSTDTQYF. The CDR3 coding sequence is TGTGCCAGCAGTCCCTCCTTCCAGAGCACAGATACGCAGTATTTT.

The chain employs TRBV11-2 and TRBJ2-1; TRBD1 or TRBD2 may be the D gene (5 bases each). Trimming left V 3 bases short and J 10 bases short, with 16 bases between. The germline V gene encodes CDR1 SGHAT and CDR2 FQNNGV. This CDR3 region has 14 residues. CDR3 coding DNA: TGTGCCAGCAGCTTGATCACCCAGGGACGAGAGCAGTTCTTC. It codes for CASSLITQGREQFF.

The chain recombines TRBV27 with TRBJ2-3, with D possibly matching TRBD1 (8 bases). This CDR3 contains 19 residues. The germline gives CDR1 MNHEY, CDR2 SMNVEV (reference sequence). The germline V and J ends were trimmed by 5 bases and 0 bases, with 24 bases remaining between them. CDR3 in amino acids: CASSRDRRLAGPSTDTQYF. CDR3 coding DNA: TGTGCCAGCAGTAGGGACAGGCGATTAGCGGGCCCCAGCACAGATACGCAGTATTTT.